These 21 T cell receptor beta chains share one sample of origin, sequenced in a study of cytomegalovirus exposure and HLA in healthy donors. The PCR ran on 60 Vbeta and 13 Jbeta primers. Method: immunoSEQ multiplex PCR; TCRdb's copy keeps in-frame clones and lacks some. The table has 150,000 to 200,000 clones, almost 85% seen once. The material sequenced was PBMCs. These TCRs come from a boy younger than 18 in good health and CMV-seronegative.

This chain connects TRBV5-4 to TRBJ2-1, with D uncertain. V shed 0 bases and J shed 0 bases, with 13 bases lying between them. Per germline, CDR1 SGHNT and CDR2 YYREEE (reference sequence). The CDR3 spans 17 residues. CDR3 in amino acids: CASSLGLPESSYNEQFF. The CDR3 bases are TGTGCCAGCAGCTTGGGCCTACCCGAGAGCTCCTACAATGAGCAGTTCTTC.

The chain uses TRBV4-3 and TRBJ2-7; tentatively, D is TRBD1 (6 bases). The CDR3 totals 14 residues. Germline CDR1 is LGHNA and CDR2 is YSLEER. Trimming took 3 bases from V and 6 from J, leaving 15 bases between them. In DNA form, the CDR3 reads TGCGCCAGCAGCCACAGTCACAGGGATTGCGAGCAGTACTTC. The encoded protein is CASSHSHRDCEQYF.

The J gene is TRBJ1-4, the V gene TRBV30; D not resolved. Germline-derived CDR1 and CDR2 are GTSNPN and SVGIG (reference sequence). V dropped 2 bases and J dropped 8 bases, with 15 bases sitting between them. This CDR3 is 14 amino acids long. This chain's CDR3 is CAWSLDRPGEKLFF. CDR3 in DNA: TGTGCCTGGAGTCTAGATAGGCCTGGAGAAAAACTGTTTTTT.

With respect to this clone: Sequence at one end of the junction differs from germline and may be a read error. Written as DNA, the CDR3 is TGTGCTAGCAGCCTGGAGGTTAATGAAAAACTGTTTTTT. This translates into CASSLEVNEKLFF. The rearrangement joins TRBV7-7 to TRBJ1-4, with D unclear. The germline V gene has CDR1 SSHAT and CDR2 FNYEAQ (reference sequence). The CDR3 runs to 13 residues. The full variable domain, completed using reference TRBV7-7 and TRBJ1-4, is GAGVSQSPRYKVTKRGQDVTLRCDPISSHATLYWYQQALGQGPEFLTYFNYEAQPDKSGLPSDRFSAERPEGSISTLTIQRTEQRDSAMYRCASSLEVNEKLFFGSGTQLSVL.

The genes are TRBV5-6 and TRBJ2-3, with 9 bases matching TRBD2. This CDR3 has 15 amino acids. Germline V gene sequence: CDR1 SGHDT, CDR2 YYEEEE. With 4 bases clipped from V and 2 bases from J, the junction kept 5 bases outside the gene matches. CDR3 coding DNA: TGTGCCAGCAGCCTACCGGGACTAGCCACAGATACGCAGTATTTT. Translation: CASSLPGLATDTQYF.

The chain employs TRBV30 and TRBJ1-2; 7 positions agree with TRBD1. The ends lost 8 bases at V and 4 bases at J; junction bases unmatched: 10. The CDR3 runs to 13 residues. In germline, CDR1 is GTSNPN, CDR2 SVGIG (reference sequence). The CDR3 sequence is CAGNIGTAYGYTF. The CDR3 DNA sequence: TGTGCCGGAAACATAGGGACAGCCTATGGCTACACCTTC.

The rearrangement uses TRBV10-1 and TRBJ2-3; possibly TRBD2 for D (6 bases). The CDR3 covers 17 residues. Germline CDR1 WNHNN, CDR2 SYGVQD (reference sequence). V was clipped by 2 bases and J by 1 base, with 16 bases between them. CDR3 in amino acids: CASSEGPAGWGTDTQYF. CDR3 in DNA: TGCGCCAGCAGTGAGGGTCCGGCGGGATGGGGCACAGATACGCAGTATTTT.

This clone was detected only a few times. The rearrangement links TRBV11-3 to TRBJ1-1, with D possibly being TRBD1 (5 bases). The CDR3 sequence is 13 residues long. Germline V gives CDR1 SGHNT, CDR2 YENEEA. Trimming removed 5 bases at V and 3 bases at J, with 10 bases between. CDR3 amino acids: CASSQGGYTEAFF. CDR3 sequence (DNA): TGTGCCAGCAGCCAGGGAGGGTACACTGAAGCTTTCTTT. The variable domain in full, completed from reference TRBV11-3 and TRBJ1-1, reads EAGVVQSPRYKIIEKKQPVAFWCNPISGHNTLYWYLQNLGQGPELLIRYENEEAVDDSQLPKDRFSAERLKGVDSTLKIQPAELGDSAVYLCASSQGGYTEAFFGQGTRLTVV.

The chain combines TRBV6-5 with TRBJ1-2; D gene ambiguous. The V gene's germline CDR1 is MNHEY and CDR2 SVGAGI. Trimming took 0 bases from V and 4 from J, leaving 6 bases between them. The CDR3 extends over 13 amino acids. The CDR3 coding sequence is TGTGCCAGCAGTTACTCGGCTGTCTATGGCTACACCTTC. Its translation is CASSYSAVYGYTF.

This clone came up once. V usage is TRBV6-6 and J usage is TRBJ1-2; TRBD1 aligns across 7 bases. The length of the CDR3 is 15 residues. The germline CDR1 and CDR2 sequences are MNHNY and SVGAGI (reference sequence). The V segment lost 6 bases and the J segment 0 bases; nucleotides outside the gene matches: 7. The CDR3 coding sequence is TGTGCCAGCAGCCCTAACAGGGGTCCTAACTATGGCTACACCTTC. It encodes CASSPNRGPNYGYTF.

A note on this clone: One end of the junction is discordant with germline, which a read error may explain. The chain is built from TRBV7-8 and TRBJ1-2, with D unclear. Looked up from germline, CDR1 is SGHVS and CDR2 is FQNEAQ. The length of the CDR3 is 15 residues. The CDR3 here is CASTLSLIANYGYTF. In DNA, the CDR3 is TGTGCCAGCACCTTATCCCTCATAGCTAACTATGGCTACACCTTC.

A single count supports this clone. The CDR3 region has the DNA TGTGCCAGCAGTCCCCCATTCAATGAGCAGTTCTTC. Amino acid sequence: CASSPPFNEQFF. The chain has TRBV11-2 and TRBJ2-1; D is unclear. The CDR3 runs 12 residues. The V end was cut by 6 bases, the J end by 6 bases, with 9 bases between. CDR1 and CDR2 from the germline V gene are SGHAT and FQNNGV. The whole variable domain, filled in from reference TRBV11-2 and TRBJ2-1, reads EAGVAQSPRYKIIEKRQSVAFWCNPISGHATLYWYQQILGQGPKLLIQFQNNGVVDDSQLPKDRFSAERLKGVDSTLKIQPAKLEDSAVYLCASSPPFNEQFFGPGTRLTVL.

J is TRBJ2-3 and V is TRBV7-3; D is uncertain. Deletions cut 4 bases from V and 6 bases from J, with 14 bases between. Germline CDR1 SGHTA, CDR2 FQGTGA. The CDR3 is 14 residues long. The CDR3 bases are TGTGCCAGCAGCTGGCCCCTCCGCCCGGATACGCAGTATTTT. Its protein is CASSWPLRPDTQYF.

This chain uses TRBV25-1 with TRBJ2-3, with no clear D. This CDR3 spans 12 amino acids. Germline CDR1 is MGHDK and CDR2 is SYGVNS. V was pared by 5 bases and J by 2 bases, with 5 bases between. CDR3 DNA: TGTGCCAGCAGTTATATCACAGATACGCAGTATTTT. It specifies CASSYITDTQYF. The entire variable domain, with the rest obtained from reference TRBV25-1 and TRBJ2-3, is as follows: EADIYQTPRYLVIGTGKKITLECSQTMGHDKMYWYQQDPGMELHLIHYSYGVNSTEKGDLSSESTVSRIRTEHFPLTLESARPSHTSQYLCASSYITDTQYFGPGTRLTVL.

The rearrangement links TRBV27 to TRBJ1-2; D ambiguous. CDR3 length: 14 amino acids. Trimming cost V 0 bases and J 1 base, with 6 bases left between them. The germline CDR1 and CDR2 sequences are MNHEY and SMNVEV (reference sequence). CDR3 region: CASSLSYGNYGYTF. The CDR3 DNA reads as TGTGCCAGCAGTTTATCATACGGTAACTATGGCTACACCTTC.

J is TRBJ1-1 and V is TRBV9, with D unresolved. From germline, CDR1 is SGDLS and CDR2 YYNGEE. The CDR3 has 17 residues. Trimming left V 4 bases short and J 3 bases short, with 22 bases between. The CDR3 bases are TGTGCCAGCAGCCCGCAGCGGGTAAAGGTTGGTTACACTGAAGCTTTCTTT. Translated, it gives CASSPQRVKVGYTEAFF.

The rearrangement joins TRBV30 to TRBJ1-5; perhaps TRBD1 as D (6 bases). V shed 0 bases and J shed 3 bases, with 9 bases lying between them. Per germline, CDR1 GTSNPN and CDR2 SVGIG (reference sequence). This CDR3 is built from 14 residues. Here the CDR3 reads CAWSVGGANQPQHF. The CDR3 DNA sequence: TGTGCCTGGAGTGTAGGGGGGGCCAATCAGCCCCAGCATTTT.

This sequence joins TRBV5-6 and TRBJ1-2; 8 bases map to TRBD1. The CDR3 length is 14 residues. The V segment lost 4 bases and the J segment 5 bases; nucleotides outside the gene matches: 7. Germline assignment: CDR1 SGHDT and CDR2 YYEEEE. DNA for the CDR3: TGTGCCAGCAGCCCAAGGACAGGGACTTATGGCTACACCTTC. Translated, it gives CASSPRTGTYGYTF.

The chain links TRBV19 to TRBJ2-7, with D hard to call. CDR1 is LNHDA, CDR2 SQIVND, per germline (reference sequence). This CDR3 spans 13 amino acids. V gave up 6 bases and J gave up 6 bases, with 15 bases separating them. The DNA of the CDR3 is TGTGCCAGTAGGTTTGTCGGGTCCCCCGAGCAGTACTTC. It codes for CASRFVGSPEQYF.

This sequence joins TRBV6-5 and TRBJ2-7; TRBD1 matches at 7 bases. Germline V CDR1 and CDR2: MNHEY, SVGAGI. The junction had 3 bases not matched to a gene; V was cut back by 4 bases and J by 0 bases. There are 14 residues in the CDR3. The CDR3 DNA follows: TGTGCCAGCAGTTCAGGGGGTATCTCCTACGAGCAGTACTTC. Amino acid sequence: CASSSGGISYEQYF.

The chain recombines TRBV5-1 with TRBJ2-1, with 9 bases fitting TRBD2. The CDR3 is made up of 19 amino acids. Germline CDR1 is SGHRS and CDR2 is YFSETQ. V shed 0 bases and J 4 bases; nucleotides not matched to a gene: 14. The CDR3 nucleotides read TGCGCCAGCAGCTTGGAGTCGGTCAGCGGGAGGAGTTTATACAATGAGCAGTTCTTC. It is translated as CASSLESVSGRSLYNEQFF.